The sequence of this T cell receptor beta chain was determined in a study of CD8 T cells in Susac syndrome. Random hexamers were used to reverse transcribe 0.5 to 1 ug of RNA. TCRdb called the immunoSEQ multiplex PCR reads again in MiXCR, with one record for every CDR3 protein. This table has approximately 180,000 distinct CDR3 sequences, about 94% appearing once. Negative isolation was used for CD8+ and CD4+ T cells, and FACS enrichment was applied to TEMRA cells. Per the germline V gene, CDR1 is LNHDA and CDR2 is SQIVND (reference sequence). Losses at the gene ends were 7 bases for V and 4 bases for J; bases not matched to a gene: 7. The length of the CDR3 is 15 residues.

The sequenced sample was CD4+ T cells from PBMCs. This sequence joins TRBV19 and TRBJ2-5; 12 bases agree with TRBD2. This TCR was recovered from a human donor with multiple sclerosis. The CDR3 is CASKTTSGGLETQYF. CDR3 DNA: TGTGCCAGTAAAACGACTAGCGGGGGACTAGAGACCCAGTACTTC.